The 2 T cell receptor beta chains below were found in one sample sequenced in a study of blood T cell repertoires in COVID-19. Here immunoSEQ multiplex PCR was the method, and the copy in TCRdb shows in-frame clones only, minus some. The repertoire includes 300,000 or so clones, around 90% of them detected once, and 3.7% sits in the top ten. Sequencing was done on a sample of peripheral blood. The source is a woman between 40 and 50 years old with acute or convalescent COVID-19.

The V and J genes are TRBV12-3 or TRBV12-4 and TRBJ1-2; D uncertain. V shed 5 bases and J shed 1 base, with 5 bases lying between them. This CDR3 spans 12 amino acids. The chain's CDR3 is CASSPHNYGYTF. Here the CDR3 DNA reads TGTGCCAGCAGTCCCCATAACTATGGCTACACCTTC.

The chain couples TRBV15 to TRBJ2-4; D is undetermined. V was cut by 1 base and J by 7 bases, with 14 bases left in between. Germline CDR1 and CDR2: LNHNV and YYDKDF (reference sequence). The CDR3 has 15 amino acids. CDR3 DNA: TGTGCCACCAGCAGAGGACCGCCCCCCGGGAACATTCAGTACTTC. Its translation: CATSRGPPPGNIQYF.